This T cell receptor beta chain was observed in a study of T cell responses to AZD1222 COVID-19 vaccine. Study-level points and caveats: Reports say nearly half of spike-specific TCRs go after unmutated variant regions. The span of vaccine-associated CD4 TCRs extended across spike, with dominance at 160-218 and 743-854. Scientists sampled the repertoires only once the peak T cell response had passed.

Note on this clone: Its cognate antigen is unknown.

The CDR3 has 13 residues. V gave up 3 bases and J gave up 1 base, with 4 bases separating them. Some clones are missing from TCRdb's copy, which holds only in-frame ones; the method was immunoSEQ multiplex PCR. The sample includes roughly 150,000 clones, about 94% of them seen just once. The rearrangement links TRBV12-3 or TRBV12-4 to TRBJ1-5; no firm D call. Material: peripheral blood, obtained on day 0 of AZD1222 vaccination. This clonotype was sampled from an adult in good health. The CDR3 region is CASSFDSNQPQHF. The CDR3 DNA sequence: TGTGCCAGCAGTTTTGACAGCAATCAGCCCCAGCATTTT.